These 25 T cell receptor beta chains were sequenced from one sample in a study of cytomegalovirus exposure and HLA in healthy donors. In the PCR, 60 Vbeta and 13 Jbeta primers were used. Profiled with immunoSEQ multiplex PCR; TCRdb holds only in-frame clones, not every one. Here the sample spans 100,000 to 150,000 clones, about four fifths being singletons. Material for sequencing was PBMCs. The receptors were gathered from a woman in her forties in good health and CMV-seronegative.

This clone was seen a few times. The gene calls are TRBV4-3 and TRBJ1-4; a weak D match, TRBD1 (5 bases). The CDR3 covers 17 residues. Per the germline V gene, CDR1 is LGHNA and CDR2 is YSLEER. Trimming took off 3 bases at V and 0 bases at J, with 14 bases between the two ends. CDR3 loop: CASSHAIQGATNEKLFF. For the CDR3, the DNA is TGCGCCAGCAGCCACGCCATACAAGGGGCAACTAATGAAAAACTGTTTTTT.

The J gene is TRBJ2-5, the V gene TRBV7-2, with 9 bases aligning to TRBD2. This CDR3 comprises 16 residues. Germline assignment: CDR1 SGHTA and CDR2 FQGNSA. V was clipped by 5 bases and J by 0 bases; unmatched bases: 7. This CDR3 reads CASSLRSSGDQETQYF. As DNA, the CDR3 is TGTGCCAGCAGCCTCCGGTCTAGCGGGGACCAAGAGACCCAGTACTTC.

The chain uses TRBV20-1 and TRBJ2-3; weak D call: TRBD2 (6 bases). Germline-derived CDR1 and CDR2 are DFQATT and SNEGSKA (reference sequence). The CDR3 is made up of 11 amino acids. Trimming stripped 3 bases from V and 6 bases from J, with 7 bases between. CDR3: CSASLADTQYF. CDR3 DNA: TGCAGTGCTAGTCTAGCGGATACGCAGTATTTT.

The chain employs TRBV6-5 and TRBJ1-1, with D tentatively TRBD1 (6 bases). CDR3 length equals 15 residues. From germline, CDR1 is MNHEY and CDR2 SVGAGI. The V end was cut by 0 bases, the J end by 4 bases, with 12 bases between. As DNA, the CDR3 is TGTGCCAGCAGTTACTCCAGGGGCCGGGGCACTGAAGCTTTCTTT. Translation gives CASSYSRGRGTEAFF.

V gene TRBV18 combines with J gene TRBJ2-3; tentatively, D is TRBD2 (5 bases). The CDR3 is made up of 17 amino acids. The ends were cut back, 0 bases at V and 2 bases at J, with 15 bases in the middle. Germline-derived CDR1 and CDR2 are KGHSH and LQKENI. In DNA form, the CDR3 reads TGTGCCAGCTCACCACCCGGCCTTCGGGGATACACAGATACGCAGTATTTT. Its protein product is CASSPPGLRGYTDTQYF.

The rearrangement links TRBV7-9 to TRBJ1-1; TRBD1 matches 10 bases. J gave up 3 bases and V 5 bases, and 6 bases lay outside the gene matches. Germline-derived CDR1 and CDR2 are SEHNR and FQNEAQ (reference sequence). The CDR3 consists of 15 residues. The CDR3 coding sequence is TGTGCCAGCAGCCCCGACAGGGGGCGAGACACTGAAGCTTTCTTT. Protein sequence: CASSPDRGRDTEAFF. Based on the CDR3 plus reference TRBV7-9 and TRBJ1-1, the full variable domain is DTGVSQNPRHKITKRGQNVTFRCDPISEHNRLYWYRQTLGQGPEFLTYFQNEAQLEKSRLLSDRFSAERPKGSFSTLEIQRTEQGDSAMYLCASSPDRGRDTEAFFGQGTRLTVV.

V and J are TRBV19 and TRBJ1-1; no clear D. Germline CDR1 reads LNHDA; CDR2 reads SQIVND (reference sequence). The CDR3 is made up of 13 amino acids. The V gene lost 3 bases and the J gene lost 5 bases, with 10 bases spanning the gap. The CDR3 sequence: CASSMAGITEAFF. CDR3 coding DNA: TGTGCCAGTAGTATGGCCGGGATTACTGAAGCTTTCTTT. The whole variable domain, remainder taken from reference TRBV19 and TRBJ1-1, is DGGITQSPKYLFRKEGQNVTLSCEQNLNHDAMYWYRQDPGQGLRLIYYSQIVNDFQKGDIAEGYSVSREKKESFPLTVTSAQKNPTAFYLCASSMAGITEAFFGQGTRLTVV.

The chain links TRBV6-1 to TRBJ1-2, with a possible D match to TRBD1 (5 bases). Trimming removed 0 bases from V and 6 bases from J, with 11 bases in between. CDR1 is MNHNS, CDR2 SASEGT, per germline. The CDR3 runs to 14 residues. CDR3 loop: CASSEAARANGYTF. Written as DNA, the CDR3 is TGTGCCAGCAGTGAAGCGGCCAGGGCCAATGGCTACACCTTC.

This chain links TRBV13 with TRBJ2-2; 7 nucleotides line up with TRBD1. CDR3 length equals 15 residues. CDR1 is PRHDT, CDR2 FYEKMQ, per germline (reference sequence). The V segment lost 6 bases and the J segment 1 base; nucleotides outside the gene matches: 5. In DNA form, the CDR3 reads TGTGCCAGCAGGGTCCGGGACAGGAACACCGGGGAGCTGTTTTTT. It encodes CASRVRDRNTGELFF.

The chain joins TRBV6-6 to TRBJ2-3, with no clear D. The CDR3 covers 15 residues. Germline V lookup: CDR1 MNHNY, CDR2 SVGAGI (reference sequence). V lost 6 bases, J lost 1 base, and 14 bases lay in between. CDR3 bases: TGTGCCAGCAGCCCATCCTGGTTAGGCACAGATACGCAGTATTTT. It translates to CASSPSWLGTDTQYF.

The CDR3 is CASSLEQGSGELFF. CDR3 DNA: TGTGCCAGCAGCTTAGAGCAGGGGTCCGGGGAGCTGTTTTTT. The rearrangement uses TRBV7-2 and TRBJ2-2, with D possibly TRBD1 on 6 matching bases. The CDR3 runs 14 residues. The V end was cut by 1 base, the J end by 6 bases, with 9 bases between. Germline CDR1 reads SGHTA; CDR2 reads FQGNSA.

In its sample, this clone was seen a few times. The chain combines TRBV4-3 with TRBJ2-6; weak D call: TRBD2 (6 bases). Germline values: CDR1 LGHNA, CDR2 YSLEER. V was cut by 0 bases and J by 0 bases, with 9 bases left in between. The CDR3 is 17 residues long. CDR3 residues: CASSQEVGGSGANVLTF. As DNA, the CDR3 is TGCGCCAGCAGCCAAGAAGTGGGGGGCTCTGGGGCCAACGTCCTGACTTTC.

The V gene is TRBV7-9, the J gene TRBJ2-7, with TRBD1 matching over 11 bases. With 5 bases clipped from V and 4 bases from J, the junction kept 7 bases outside the gene matches. Germline V gene lookup returns CDR1 SEHNR and CDR2 FQNEAQ (reference sequence). The CDR3 sequence is 15 residues long. DNA of the CDR3: TGTGCCAGCAGCCCGGGACAGGGGGAGCTTTACGAGCAGTACTTC. Protein product: CASSPGQGELYEQYF.

This clone was counted a single time. This chain uses TRBV6-6 with TRBJ2-7; TRBD1 aligns across 10 bases. The germline V gene encodes CDR1 MNHNY and CDR2 SVGAGI (reference sequence). After removal of 5 bases from V and 3 bases from J, the junction contained 1 base not matched to a gene. This CDR3 contains 13 residues. The CDR3 nucleotides read TGTGCCAGCAGTAGGGACAGGGGCTACGAGCAGTACTTC. It yields the protein CASSRDRGYEQYF.

The DNA for the CDR3 is TGTGCCAGCAGCGTTTCACAGGGGGAACTTGGAAACACCATATATTTT. This encodes CASSVSQGELGNTIYF. The chain employs TRBV9 and TRBJ1-3, with 8 bases matching TRBD1. Looked up from germline, CDR1 is SGDLS and CDR2 is YYNGEE. V dropped 2 bases and J dropped 3; count of bases not matched to a gene: 7. The CDR3 consists of 16 residues.

The count of this clone is one. V usage is TRBV10-3 and J usage is TRBJ1-1; 7 bases align to TRBD1. The CDR3 runs to 14 residues. V lost 2 bases, J lost 4 bases, and 4 bases stayed unmatched. Germline CDR1 is ENHRY and CDR2 is SYGVKD. The CDR3 region is CAISEIKGATEAFF. CDR3 nucleotides: TGTGCCATCAGTGAGATTAAGGGGGCCACTGAAGCTTTCTTT.

There are a few counts of this clone. The V and J genes are TRBV12-5 and TRBJ1-4; D remains ambiguous. The CDR3 extends over 11 amino acids. CDR1 and CDR2 (germline): LGHNT, FRNRAP. V gave up 6 bases and J gave up 8 bases, with 7 bases separating them. This CDR3 reads CASGGGEKLFF. The CDR3 DNA reads as TGTGCTAGTGGAGGAGGGGAAAAACTGTTTTTT.

This chain joins TRBV15 and TRBJ2-5; TRBD2 aligns across 7 bases. Germline loops: CDR1 LNHNV, CDR2 YYDKDF (reference sequence). With 8 bases clipped from V and 1 base from J, the junction kept 13 bases outside the gene matches. This CDR3 region has 16 residues. The CDR3 spells CATSHGSGNFQETQYF. CDR3 bases: TGTGCCACCTCCCACGGGAGCGGGAACTTCCAAGAGACCCAGTACTTC.

The chain has TRBV7-3 and TRBJ2-2; a possible D gene is TRBD1 (5 bases). Trimming stripped 1 base from V and 3 bases from J, with 9 bases between. CDR3 length: 15 amino acids. Germline CDR1 is SGHTA and CDR2 is FQGTGA. The CDR3 loop is CASSLRGDDTGELFF. The DNA of the CDR3 is TGTGCCAGCAGCTTAAGGGGCGACGACACCGGGGAGCTGTTTTTT.

This clone was seen a handful of times. The V call is TRBV4-3, the J call TRBJ2-2; no reliable D call. The CDR3 is 13 residues long. Germline V gene lookup returns CDR1 LGHNA and CDR2 YSLEER. Trimming pared 3 bases from V and 2 bases from J, leaving 4 bases between. As DNA, the CDR3 is TGCGCCAGCAGCCAGAGAAACACCGGGGAGCTGTTTTTT. Protein: CASSQRNTGELFF.

The chain couples TRBV28 to TRBJ1-6; D unresolved. Germline-derived CDR1 and CDR2 are MDHEN and SYDVKM. V lost 1 base, J lost 5 bases, and 6 bases lay in between. This CDR3 comprises 14 residues. The CDR3 reads CASSLYQNNSPLHF. The CDR3 region has the DNA TGTGCCAGCAGTTTATACCAGAATAATTCACCCCTCCACTTT.

V usage is TRBV25-1 and J usage is TRBJ1-1; tentatively, D is TRBD1 (6 bases). The V end lost 4 bases, the J end lost 0 bases, and 9 bases lay between the germline ends. Germline values: CDR1 MGHDK, CDR2 SYGVNS. The CDR3 is 14 amino acids. Written as DNA, the CDR3 is TGTGCCAGCAGTGGTACAGGGTTGAACACTGAAGCTTTCTTT. Translated, it gives CASSGTGLNTEAFF. Based on the CDR3 plus reference TRBV25-1 and TRBJ1-1, the full variable domain is EADIYQTPRYLVIGTGKKITLECSQTMGHDKMYWYQQDPGMELHLIHYSYGVNSTEKGDLSSESTVSRIRTEHFPLTLESARPSHTSQYLCASSGTGLNTEAFFGQGTRLTVV.

This rearrangement joins TRBV28 to TRBJ1-5; possibly TRBD1 for D (5 bases). V was cut by 7 bases and J by 7 bases, with 26 bases left in between. Looked up from germline, CDR1 is MDHEN and CDR2 is SYDVKM. The CDR3 covers 17 residues. The CDR3 region has the DNA TGTGCCAGCACCCCCGGAGGAGCGGGGGGAAGCGTACAGCCCCAGCATTTT. It yields the protein CASTPGGAGGSVQPQHF. Complete variable domain (other parts from reference TRBV28 and TRBJ1-5): DVKVTQSSRYLVKRTGEKVFLECVQDMDHENMFWYRQDPGLGLRLIYFSYDVKMKEKGDIPEGYSVSREKKERFSLILESASTNQTSMYLCASTPGGAGGSVQPQHFGDGTRLSIL.

This chain uses TRBV7-2 with TRBJ1-1; D uncertain. V shed 0 bases and J shed 1 base, with 6 bases lying between them. Germline V gene lookup returns CDR1 SGHTA and CDR2 FQGNSA. The CDR3 is 14 residues long. The CDR3 bases are TGTGCCAGCAGCTTAGCGCCCAGGAACACTGAAGCTTTCTTT. Amino acids: CASSLAPRNTEAFF.

This sequence joins TRBV7-2 and TRBJ2-1; D not certain. The length of the CDR3 is 15 residues. V dropped 6 bases and J dropped 8 bases, with 20 bases sitting between them. Germline CDR1 SGHTA, CDR2 FQGNSA. CDR3 DNA: TGTGCCAGCAGTGCCCGTGACAAGGTCCCGGATGAGCAGTTCTTC. It encodes CASSARDKVPDEQFF. The full variable domain, its missing parts supplied by reference TRBV7-2 and TRBJ2-1, is GAGVSQSPSNKVTEKGKDVELRCDPISGHTALYWYRQSLGQGLEFLIYFQGNSAPDKSGLPSDRFSAERTGGSVSTLTIQRTQQEDSAVYLCASSARDKVPDEQFFGPGTRLTVL.